Presented here are 24 T cell receptor beta chains from one specimen sequenced in a study of beta chain features in type 1 diabetes. Reverse transcribing all isolated RNA meant expressed TCRB transcripts were sequenced. Produced via immunoSEQ multiplex PCR; TCRdb's table is partial and in-frame only. The data show about 300,000 clones, approximately 12% seen once. Broader study findings: The study found moderately but significantly shorter TCRB CDR3s in all four CD4+ subsets of Type 1 diabetes patients.

What these receptors recognize is not known. Sequencing was performed on naive CD4+ T cells from blood. Source of these receptors: a woman aged 18-29 years with type 1 diabetes.

This chain connects TRBV18 to TRBJ2-7; D may be TRBD2 (6 bases). Germline V CDR1 and CDR2: KGHSH, LQKENI. CDR3 length: 13 residues. Trimming removed 5 bases at V and 7 bases at J, with 15 bases between. The CDR3 DNA is TGTGCCAGCTCATTACTGACCGCGGGAGAGCAGTACGTC. As protein: CASSLLTAGEQYV.

A few counts support this clone. The CDR3 sequence is CAWDTGLSIHEQYV. CDR3 nucleotides: TGTGCCTGGGATACAGGGTTGTCAATCCACGAGCAGTACGTC. This sequence joins TRBV30 and TRBJ2-7; D is possibly TRBD1 (6 bases). Germline V gene lookup returns CDR1 GTSNPN and CDR2 SVGIG (reference sequence). The CDR3 is made up of 14 amino acids. Trimming removed 5 bases at V and 5 bases at J, with 19 bases between.

This clone was detected only a few times. The chain couples TRBV28 to TRBJ1-5, with 8 bases aligning to TRBD1. With 7 bases clipped from V and 6 bases from J, the junction kept 8 bases outside the gene matches. Germline CDR1 MDHEN, CDR2 SYDVKM. The CDR3 runs 14 residues. The CDR3 sequence: CASKTGETTQPQHF. In nucleotides, the CDR3 is TGTGCCAGCAAGACAGGGGAGACGACTCAGCCCCAGCATTTT.

This clone was counted only a few times. This rearrangement joins TRBV7-6 to TRBJ1-2; weak D call: TRBD1 (6 bases). Germline assignment: CDR1 SGHVS and CDR2 FNYEAQ. The CDR3 consists of 13 residues. With 5 bases removed from V and 1 base from J, the gap between germline ends came to 8 bases. CDR3 in amino acids: CASSPDSNYGYTF. The CDR3 DNA follows: TGTGCCAGCAGCCCGGACAGTAACTATGGCTACACCTTC.

V usage is TRBV28 and J usage is TRBJ2-1, with TRBD1 as a possible D gene (6 bases). The CDR3 totals 13 residues. The germline gives CDR1 MDHEN, CDR2 SYDVKM. Trimming shortened V by 6 bases and J by 5 bases, and 11 bases separated the two germline ends. The CDR3 is CASSHGTNNEQFF. In DNA, the CDR3 is TGTGCCAGCAGCCACGGGACAAACAATGAGCAGTTCTTC. Together with reference TRBV28 and TRBJ2-1, the CDR3 gives the full variable domain: DVKVTQSSRYLVKRTGEKVFLECVQDMDHENMFWYRQDPGLGLRLIYFSYDVKMKEKGDIPEGYSVSREKKERFSLILESASTNQTSMYLCASSHGTNNEQFFGPGTRLTVL.

This chain uses TRBV28 with TRBJ2-1; unclear D gene. Per the germline V gene, CDR1 is MDHEN and CDR2 is SYDVKM. The CDR3 consists of 12 residues. V was clipped by 5 bases and J by 5 bases, with 7 bases between them. The CDR3 is CASSIQDNEQFF. CDR3 DNA sequence: TGTGCCAGCAGTATCCAGGACAATGAGCAGTTCTTC. Full variable domain (missing parts from reference TRBV28 and TRBJ2-1): DVKVTQSSRYLVKRTGEKVFLECVQDMDHENMFWYRQDPGLGLRLIYFSYDVKMKEKGDIPEGYSVSREKKERFSLILESASTNQTSMYLCASSIQDNEQFFGPGTRLTVL.

This clone was seen more than once but under ten times. This chain connects TRBV20-1 to TRBJ2-4, with 7 bases lining up with TRBD2. The germline CDR1 and CDR2 sequences are DFQATT and SNEGSKA (reference sequence). The CDR3 has 11 residues. This chain's CDR3 is CSTRWREYRYF. The CDR3 DNA is TGCAGCACTAGGTGGCGGGAGTATCGGTACTTC.

This clone has only a few counts. This chain uses TRBV19 with TRBJ2-3, with 13 bases identical to TRBD2. The V and J ends lost 5 bases and 4 bases, in that order; junction bases with no gene match: 9. CDR1 and CDR2 from the germline V gene are LNHDA and SQIVND (reference sequence). CDR3 size: 17 residues. The CDR3 nucleotides are TGTGCCAGTAGTCCCTGGACTAGCGGGAGTCTCTCAGATACGCAGTATTTT. Translating it yields CASSPWTSGSLSDTQYF.

This chain joins TRBV7-6 and TRBJ2-7; weak D call: TRBD1 (5 bases). CDR1 SGHVS and CDR2 FNYEAQ come from the germline V gene. CDR3 size: 15 residues. V dropped 0 bases and J dropped 2 bases, with 11 bases sitting between them. The CDR3 loop is CASSLAAGHTYEQYF. DNA of the CDR3: TGTGCCAGCAGCTTAGCGGCAGGACATACCTACGAGCAGTACTTC.

This sequence joins TRBV28 and TRBJ2-3, with D possibly matching TRBD1 (5 bases). Germline V CDR1 and CDR2: MDHEN, SYDVKM. Deletions cut 2 bases from V and 8 bases from J, with 14 bases between. The CDR3 runs to 14 residues. CDR3 residues: CASSLDQGIGTQYF. Here the CDR3 DNA reads TGTGCCAGCAGTTTAGATCAGGGTATTGGTACGCAGTATTTT.

Of note for this clone: The same CDR3 also results from other DNA sequences found in this sample. The chain couples TRBV5-1 to TRBJ2-1, with D maybe TRBD2 (6 bases). Trimming left V 1 base short and J 4 bases short, with 9 bases between. Germline CDR1 and CDR2: SGHRS and YFSETQ. The CDR3 runs 14 residues. The CDR3 DNA reads as TGCGCCAGCAGCTTGAGCGCGGGATACAATGAGCAGTTCTTC. It is translated as CASSLSAGYNEQFF.

This clone occurred a few times. The CDR3 here is CASSLRVAVGTDTQYF. Written as DNA, the CDR3 is TGTGCCAGCAGCCTCCGGGTAGCGGTGGGCACAGATACGCAGTATTTT. This chain uses TRBV5-4 with TRBJ2-3; a weak D match, TRBD2 (6 bases). The CDR3 extends over 16 amino acids. V shed 4 bases and J shed 1 base, with 16 bases lying between them. Germline assignment: CDR1 SGHNT and CDR2 YYREEE (reference sequence). Drawing the rest from reference TRBV5-4 and TRBJ2-3, the complete variable domain is ETGVTQSPTHLIKTRGQQVTLRCSSQSGHNTVSWYQQALGQGPQFIFQYYREEENGRGNFPPRFSGLQFPNYSSELNVNALELDDSALYLCASSLRVAVGTDTQYFGPGTRLTVL.

There are a few counts of this clone. The rearrangement joins TRBV7-8 to TRBJ1-4, with D possibly matching TRBD1 (6 bases). The CDR3 spans 17 residues. Looked up from germline, CDR1 is SGHVS and CDR2 is FQNEAQ. V was pared by 5 bases and J by 0 bases, with 16 bases between. For the CDR3, the DNA is TGTGCCAGCAGCCCAACCAGGGGAAGCCCAACTAATGAAAAACTGTTTTTT. Amino acids: CASSPTRGSPTNEKLFF.

This sequence joins TRBV6-6 and TRBJ1-2; the D is unclear. Trimming left V 7 bases short and J 4 bases short, with 16 bases between. The CDR3 runs 14 residues. Germline V CDR1 and CDR2: MNHNY, SVGAGI (reference sequence). CDR3 DNA sequence: TGTGCCAGCACGCACCAAGACGGGTTCTATGGCTACACCTTC. Translation: CASTHQDGFYGYTF.

This clone was recorded a few times. The chain couples TRBV5-1 to TRBJ2-1; TRBD2 matches at 8 bases. From germline, CDR1 is SGHRS and CDR2 YFSETQ. This CDR3 contains 13 residues. Losses at the gene ends were 4 bases for V and 6 bases for J; bases not matched to a gene: 3. The CDR3, as DNA: TGCGCCAGCAGCACAGCGGGGGCCAATGAGCAGTTCTTC. This codes for CASSTAGANEQFF.

This clone appeared a few times. V usage is TRBV5-4 and J usage is TRBJ2-7, with TRBD2 identical over 12 bases. Unmatched junction bases numbered 15, after V lost 2 bases and J lost 0 bases. This CDR3 contains 20 residues. From germline, CDR1 is SGHNT and CDR2 YYREEE (reference sequence). The CDR3 sequence is CASSFAQGLAGKVSSYEQYV. CDR3 coding DNA: TGTGCCAGCAGCTTCGCACAGGGACTAGCGGGTAAAGTTAGCTCCTACGAGCAGTACGTC.

CDR3 amino acids: CASSPSHRQGRFQETQYF. The CDR3 DNA sequence: TGTGCCAGCAGCCCTAGTCACCGACAGGGGAGATTTCAAGAGACCCAGTACTTC. The chain links TRBV7-2 to TRBJ2-5; 8 nucleotides line up with TRBD1. With V trimmed by 5 bases and J by 2 bases, 16 bases remained unmatched. This CDR3 has 18 residues. The germline CDR1 and CDR2 sequences are SGHTA and FQGNSA.

V and J are TRBV5-1 and TRBJ2-1; TRBD1 matches at 9 bases. The V gene's germline CDR1 is SGHRS and CDR2 YFSETQ. The CDR3 runs to 15 residues. The junction had 11 bases not matched to a gene; V was cut back by 3 bases and J by 10 bases. Written as DNA, the CDR3 is TGCGCCAGCAGCTCTCCCGGGACAGGGTATGTGGAGCAGTTCTTC. Encoded protein: CASSSPGTGYVEQFF.

The chain carries TRBV4-3 and TRBJ2-1; weak D call: TRBD2 (6 bases). Germline V gene sequence: CDR1 LGHNA, CDR2 YSLEER. V shed 5 bases and J shed 4 bases, with 12 bases lying between them. The CDR3 length is 14 residues. The CDR3 reads CASSAGGLYNEQFF. CDR3 nucleotide sequence: TGCGCCAGCAGCGCCGGGGGTCTGTACAATGAGCAGTTCTTC.

In DNA, the CDR3 is TGCGCCAGCAGCCAAGGGACAGGGGGCCCCGAGACCCAGTACTTC. Amino acids: CASSQGTGGPETQYF. The chain uses TRBV4-3 and TRBJ2-5; 11 bases agree with TRBD1. The CDR3 is made up of 15 amino acids. From germline, CDR1 is LGHNA and CDR2 YSLEER. V gave up 1 base and J gave up 5 bases; unmatched junction bases: 3.

This clone was picked up a small number of times. V is TRBV7-9 and J is TRBJ2-1; D is uncertain. V was cut by 2 bases and J by 4 bases, with 18 bases left in between. Looked up from germline, CDR1 is SEHNR and CDR2 is FQNEAQ (reference sequence). The CDR3 sequence is 17 residues long. Here the CDR3 reads CASSLSPPGRPYNEQFF. CDR3 nucleotides: TGTGCCAGCAGCTTATCTCCACCTGGGCGTCCTTACAATGAGCAGTTCTTC.

This sequence joins TRBV18 and TRBJ2-7, with 13 bases that match TRBD2. The germline V gene encodes CDR1 KGHSH and CDR2 LQKENI. The CDR3 has 16 residues. J lost 3 bases, V lost 4 bases, and 6 bases had no gene match. The CDR3 is CASSLTGLAGSYEQYV. The CDR3 coding sequence is TGTGCCAGCTCACTCACGGGACTAGCGGGGAGCTACGAGCAGTACGTC.

The genes are TRBV30 and TRBJ2-7; unclear D gene. Trimming cost V 3 bases and J 2 bases, with 11 bases left between them. CDR3 length equals 13 residues. Germline values: CDR1 GTSNPN, CDR2 SVGIG (reference sequence). The DNA for the CDR3 is TGTGCCTGGAGCCCCCGGGTCACCTACGAGCAGTACTTC. It codes for CAWSPRVTYEQYF.

The J gene is TRBJ1-2, the V gene TRBV7-2; 9 bases match TRBD1. CDR1 is SGHTA and CDR2 is FQGNSA in the germline V gene. Trimming took 1 base from V and 0 from J; bases not matched to a gene: 12. The CDR3 runs 19 residues. Written as DNA, the CDR3 is TGTGCCAGCAGCTTAGTTCACGCCACAGGGGGCGGACCTAACTATGGCTACACCTTC. The encoded protein is CASSLVHATGGGPNYGYTF. Drawing the rest from reference TRBV7-2 and TRBJ1-2, the complete variable domain is GAGVSQSPSNKVTEKGKDVELRCDPISGHTALYWYRQSLGQGLEFLIYFQGNSAPDKSGLPSDRFSAERTGGSVSTLTIQRTQQEDSAVYLCASSLVHATGGGPNYGYTFGSGTRLTVV.